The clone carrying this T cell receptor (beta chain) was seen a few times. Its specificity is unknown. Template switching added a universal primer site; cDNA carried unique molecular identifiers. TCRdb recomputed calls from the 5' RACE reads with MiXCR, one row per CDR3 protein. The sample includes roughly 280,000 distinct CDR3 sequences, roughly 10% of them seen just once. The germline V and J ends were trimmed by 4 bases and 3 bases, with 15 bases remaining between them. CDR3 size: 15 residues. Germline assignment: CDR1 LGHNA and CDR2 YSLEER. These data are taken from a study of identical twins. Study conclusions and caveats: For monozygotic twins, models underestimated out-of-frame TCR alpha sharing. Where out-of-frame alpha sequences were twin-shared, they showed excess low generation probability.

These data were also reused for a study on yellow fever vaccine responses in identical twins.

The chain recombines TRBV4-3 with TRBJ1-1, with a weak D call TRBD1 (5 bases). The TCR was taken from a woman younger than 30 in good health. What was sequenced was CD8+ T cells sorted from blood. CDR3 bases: TGCGCCAGCAGCCCACACAGGATGGGGGACACTGAAGCTTTCTTT. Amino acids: CASSPHRMGDTEAFF.